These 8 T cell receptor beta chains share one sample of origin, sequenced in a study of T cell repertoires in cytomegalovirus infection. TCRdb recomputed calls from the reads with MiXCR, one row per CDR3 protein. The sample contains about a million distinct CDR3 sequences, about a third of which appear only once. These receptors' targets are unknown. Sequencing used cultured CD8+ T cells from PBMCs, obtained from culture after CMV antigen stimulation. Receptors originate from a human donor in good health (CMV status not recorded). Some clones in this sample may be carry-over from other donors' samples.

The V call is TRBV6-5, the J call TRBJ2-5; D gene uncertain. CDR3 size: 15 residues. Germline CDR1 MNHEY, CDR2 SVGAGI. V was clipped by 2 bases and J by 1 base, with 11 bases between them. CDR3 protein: CASSYAGRPQETQYF. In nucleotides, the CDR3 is TGTGCCAGCAGTTACGCCGGTCGCCCCCAAGAGACCCAGTACTTC.

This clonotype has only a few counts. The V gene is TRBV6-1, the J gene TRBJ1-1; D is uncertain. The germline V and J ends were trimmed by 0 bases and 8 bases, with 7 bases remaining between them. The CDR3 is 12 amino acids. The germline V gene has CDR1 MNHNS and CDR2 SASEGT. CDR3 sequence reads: CASSEARGEAFF. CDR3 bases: TGTGCCAGCAGTGAAGCAAGAGGGGAAGCTTTCTTT.

CDR3 sequence: CASSLFPSGRTEAFF. In DNA, the CDR3 is TGTGCCAGCAGTTTATTTCCCTCAGGGAGGACTGAAGCTTTCTTT. The rearrangement joins TRBV27 to TRBJ1-1, with D tentatively TRBD1 (5 bases). V gave up 1 base and J gave up 5 bases, with 14 bases separating them. This CDR3 region has 15 residues. Per germline, CDR1 MNHEY and CDR2 SMNVEV (reference sequence).

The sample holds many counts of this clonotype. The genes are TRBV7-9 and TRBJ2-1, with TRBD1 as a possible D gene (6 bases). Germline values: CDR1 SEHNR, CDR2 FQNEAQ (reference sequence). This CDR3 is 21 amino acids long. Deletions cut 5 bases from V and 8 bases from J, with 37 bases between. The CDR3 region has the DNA TGTGCCAGCAGCCCCGGATGGGGGCTCGGCTCGGCTTTATTGGCAGTGGATGAGCAGTTCTTC. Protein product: CASSPGWGLGSALLAVDEQFF.

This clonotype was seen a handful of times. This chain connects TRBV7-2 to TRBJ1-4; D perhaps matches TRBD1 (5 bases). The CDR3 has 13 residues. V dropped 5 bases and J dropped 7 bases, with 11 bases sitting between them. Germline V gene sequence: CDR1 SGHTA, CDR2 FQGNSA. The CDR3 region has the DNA TGTGCCAGCAGCGGTGGAAGGGGTGAAAAACTGTTTTTT. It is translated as CASSGGRGEKLFF.

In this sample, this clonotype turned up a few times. The CDR3 nucleotides are TGTGCCAGCAGTGGGGTTGTCCCGCACAGGGGGAGTACAGATACGCAGTATTTT. Translating gives CASSGVVPHRGSTDTQYF. The rearrangement joins TRBV12-3 or TRBV12-4 to TRBJ2-3; 8 bases line up with TRBD1. Trimming cost V 5 bases and J 3 bases; bases outside gene matches: 16. The CDR3 consists of 18 residues.

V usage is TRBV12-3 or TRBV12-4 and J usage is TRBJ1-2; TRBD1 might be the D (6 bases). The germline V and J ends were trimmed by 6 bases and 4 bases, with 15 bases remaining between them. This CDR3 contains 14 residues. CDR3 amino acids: CASSWTARSYGYTF. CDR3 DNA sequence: TGTGCCAGCAGCTGGACAGCTCGAAGCTATGGCTACACCTTC.

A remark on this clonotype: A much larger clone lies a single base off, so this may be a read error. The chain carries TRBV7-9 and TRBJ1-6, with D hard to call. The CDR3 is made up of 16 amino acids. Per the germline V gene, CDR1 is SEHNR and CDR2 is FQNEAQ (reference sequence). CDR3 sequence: CANSLETPKLNSPLHF. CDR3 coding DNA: TGTGCCAACAGCTTAGAGACACCAAAACTTAATTCACCCCTCCACTTT.